These T cell receptor beta chains were read from a single sample in a study of blood T cell repertoires in COVID-19. Profiling relied on immunoSEQ multiplex PCR, and the TCRdb table lists in-frame clones only, not all of them. The sample includes 240,000 or so clones, 88% of them seen just once. Input material: peripheral blood. The receptors shown here come from a woman between 35 and 50 years old who had recovered from COVID-19. Both conserved end residues are part of each CDR3. D genes are given only for firm matches. The size entry is marked missing in some rows and otherwise reads once, few, many or a size class.

NA	TRBV27	TRBJ2-7	11	NA	CASSSPGEQYF	TGTGCCAGCAGTTCCCCGGGCGAGCAGTACTTC
TRBD2	TRBV24-1	TRBJ2-7	12	NA	CATSDWGGRPYF	TGTGCCACCAGTGATTGGGGGGGTCGGCCGTACTTC
NA	TRBV4-2	TRBJ2-7	15	once	CASSQAAGISYEQYF	TGTGCCAGCAGCCAAGCGGCGGGCATCTCCTACGAGCAGTACTTC
TRBD1	TRBV19	TRBJ1-3	15	NA	CASSIQGARGNTIYF	TGTGCCAGTAGTATCCAGGGGGCGCGAGGAAACACCATATATTTT
NA	TRBV30	TRBJ1-5	12	NA	CAWSVQGGPQHF	TGTGCCTGGAGTGTACAAGGGGGGCCCCAGCATTTT
NA	TRBV18	TRBJ1-1	17	once	CASSPQGRGRLNTEAFF	TGTGCCAGCTCACCGCAGGGGCGGGGGCGCCTGAACACTGAAGCTTTCTTT
TRBD2	TRBV24-1	TRBJ2-7	14	NA	CATSRSGTSYEQYF	TGTGCCACCAGTAGAAGCGGGACCTCCTACGAGCAGTACTTC
TRBD1	TRBV15	TRBJ2-7	15	NA	CATSKDRGLTYEQYF	TGTGCCACCAGCAAGGACAGGGGGCTAACCTACGAGCAGTACTTC
NA	TRBV7-2	TRBJ1-1	16	NA	CASSLSRAGAGGVAFF	TGTGCCAGCAGCTTAAGTCGGGCAGGGGCCGGAGGAGTGGCTTTCTTT
TRBD2	TRBV9	TRBJ2-5	15	NA	CASSTIAGSGETQYF	TGTGCCAGCAGCACGATAGCGGGATCCGGGGAGACCCAGTACTTC
TRBD1	TRBV7-2	TRBJ1-2	13	once	CASSWDRAYGYTF	TGTGCCAGCAGCTGGGACAGGGCCTATGGCTACACCTTC
TRBD1	TRBV5-1	TRBJ2-5	15	NA	CASSTGGAGQETQYF	TGCGCCAGCTCCACAGGGGGCGCGGGCCAAGAGACCCAGTACTTC
NA	TRBV7-2	TRBJ2-3	14	NA	CASSLARGSDTQYF	TGTGCCAGCAGCTTAGCCCGCGGATCAGATACGCAGTATTTT
NA	TRBV11-2	TRBJ2-3	14	NA	CASSLVLRTDTQYF	TGTGCCAGCAGCTTAGTACTTCGCACAGATACGCAGTATTTT
TRBD1	TRBV18	TRBJ2-7	15	NA	CASSQHVGQAYEQYF	TGTGCCAGCTCACAACACGTGGGACAGGCTTACGAGCAGTACTTC
TRBD2	TRBV3-1/TRBV3-2	TRBJ2-1	16	NA	CASSLRLAGANNEQFF	TGTGCCAGCAGCCTCCGCCTAGCGGGGGCCAACAATGAGCAGTTCTTC
NA	TRBV7-9	TRBJ1-4	15	few	CASSGGGLLNEKLFF	TGTGCCAGCAGCGGGGGCGGGCTTTTAAATGAAAAACTGTTTTTT
TRBD2	TRBV11-3	TRBJ2-2	15	NA	CASSARTSGAGELFF	TGTGCCAGCAGCGCCCGGACTAGCGGAGCCGGGGAGCTGTTTTTT
NA	TRBV4-3	TRBJ2-2	11	NA	CASSVGGELFF	TGCGCCAGCAGCGTCGGGGGGGAGCTGTTTTTT
NA	TRBV7-9	TRBJ2-1	16	NA	CASSTLAQRSDNEQFF	TGTGCCAGCAGCACACTAGCCCAAAGGTCCGACAATGAGCAGTTCTTC
NA	TRBV6-5	TRBJ1-2	13	NA	CATSGGGPYGYTF	TGTGCCACCTCGGGGGGGGGCCCCTATGGCTACACCTTC
TRBD1	TRBV19	TRBJ2-5	14	NA	CASRNPGGHRAQYF	TGTGCCAGTAGGAACCCAGGGGGCCATAGGGCCCAGTACTTC
TRBD1	TRBV5-1	TRBJ2-3	15	NA	CASSLGDRAGDTQYF	TGCGCCAGCAGCTTGGGGGACAGGGCGGGAGATACGCAGTATTTT
TRBD1	TRBV29-1	TRBJ2-2	14	NA	CSVGGQANTGELFF	TGCAGCGTTGGAGGACAGGCGAACACCGGGGAGCTGTTTTTT
NA	TRBV6-2/TRBV6-3	TRBJ1-1	14	NA	CASSYAGRGTEAFF	TGTGCCAGCAGTTACGCCGGGAGGGGCACTGAAGCTTTCTTT
TRBD1	TRBV7-9	TRBJ1-2	15	NA	CASSSRGQDHYGYTF	TGTGCCAGCAGCTCCCGGGGACAGGACCACTATGGCTACACCTTC
NA	TRBV9	TRBJ2-1	15	once	CASSVRGSSYNEQFF	TGTGCCAGCAGCGTCCGTGGGAGCTCCTACAATGAGCAGTTCTTC
NA	TRBV7-9	TRBJ2-7	12	NA	CASTPGQGQKYF	TGTGCCAGCACCCCAGGTCAGGGGCAGAAGTACTTC
NA	TRBV21-1	TRBJ1-5	17	NA	CASSRKGPGQGHQPQHF	TGTGCCAGCAGCCGAAAGGGCCCGGGACAGGGCCATCAGCCCCAGCATTTT
TRBD1	TRBV7-6	TRBJ1-3	18	NA	CASSPGTGPVPSGNTIYF	TGTGCCAGCAGCCCCGGGACAGGGCCGGTACCCTCTGGAAACACCATATATTTT
NA	TRBV4-3	TRBJ2-7	16	NA	CASSQEPAGPIDEQYF	TGCGCCAGCAGCCAAGAACCCGCAGGGCCGATCGACGAGCAGTACTTC
TRBD2	TRBV11-3	TRBJ2-5	12	NA	CASSPSGGTQYF	TGTGCCAGCAGCCCCTCGGGGGGGACCCAGTACTTC